This record looks at one T cell receptor (beta chain) sequence and its context. The clone's antigen remains unknown. Per-base quality was not reported, and no clone a single base away is much larger than it. Including cysteine and phenylalanine, the CDR3 has 13 amino acids. The only DNA kept is the CDR3, 39 bases in frame from the first base. From a lookup of the germline V gene (reference sequence), CDR1 and CDR2 are GTSNPN and SVGIG. V and J lose 2 bases and 7 bases, and a span of 12 bases separates them. From each donor, a single peripheral blood sample of 90 to 150 mL on average was drawn into heparinised tubes. Using a panel that included CD45RO, CCR7, CD25, CD127, CD95 and CD27, naive, central memory, regulatory and stem cell-like memory CD4+ T cells were sorted on a BD FACSAria II. Purity was above 95% for every sorted population. PBMCs were isolated immediately by Lymphoprep density gradient centrifugation and stained directly without culture. So that batch effects would be minimized, each experiment stained and sorted samples in pairs, pairing one healthy donor with one patient.

The data are from a study of beta chain features in type 1 diabetes (dated by TCRdb to the late 2010s). As for the study more broadly: Mean age, gender distribution, total cell number and subset yield were not different between patients and healthy donors. A total of 107,917,701 sorted cells were examined across all samples, and the number of cells per subset was strongly correlated with RNA yield. In the study, recently diagnosed type 1 diabetes patients and matched healthy donors were compared on the TCRB repertoires of their sorted circulating CD4+ T cell subsets. Regulatory and stem cell-like memory subsets were obtained from only 8 patients and roughly 8 healthy donors, while naive and central memory subsets were obtained from all 30 or so donors.

All of the isolated RNA was reverse transcribed with the High Capacity cDNA Reverse Transcription Kit, so expressed TCRB transcripts were sequenced. Naive, central memory and regulatory T cell samples underwent deep immunoSEQ sequencing, averaging about 3.3 million total reads per sample. Sorted cells were lysed in RLT buffer and RNA was extracted with DNase-treated RNeasy Micro or Mini kits, depending on cell number. Each cell subset was processed on its own to prevent cross-contamination, while patient and healthy donor samples were processed together. Using the immunoSEQ multiplex PCR, TCRB sequences were amplified from cDNA into 87-bp fragments spanning the CDR3 region. Amplicons were sequenced on the Illumina HiSeq platform. The study's own analysis went as follows. Synthetic template baselines were used to correct PCR bias computationally, reads within Hamming distance 2 were collapsed, and singletons that could not be merged were discarded. Reads were aligned against IMGT to assign V, D and J genes, CDR3 length and insertions or deletions at six rearrangement sites. Within each subset, clonotype counts were normalized to sorted cell number, and only after that were true diversity and Gini coefficients computed with the tcR R package. The overlap coefficient, calculated on TCRB nucleotide sequences, was used to quantify repertoire sharing. As a proxy for the pre-selection repertoire, out-of-frame TCRB sequences from naive cells were analyzed. In TCRdb, the immuneACCESS table is reduced to in-frame sequences with V and J assigned. These tables do not hold every clone; where another copy was compared, an unresolved V gene accounts for under half, and the others remain unexplained. V, J and clone size reflect that table, while D and trimming were determined from the DNA. Recorded for this sample are 300,000 or so clones; roughly 14% of them occurred a single time. About 0.015% of the sample is taken by the ten largest.

Points the paper makes about the study in general: Because cDNA was sequenced instead of genomic DNA, activated cells with high expression could be over-represented, although the groups did not differ in activation or CD3 levels. At VDJ recombination sites, type 1 diabetes patients had fewer insertions and more deleted nucleotides, which implies abnormalities in thymic rearrangement. PCR might favor shorter templates, but patient and control samples were amplified and corrected together, so any skew would affect both groups equally. In all four CD4+ subsets, TCRB CDR3 length was moderately but significantly shorter in type 1 diabetes patients. HLA sub-analyses involved small numbers of individuals, so any influence of HLA type on TCRB rearrangement remained unresolved. Naive, central memory and regulatory TCRB repertoires appeared more similar among patients than among healthy donors.

This TCR came from a woman aged 18-29 years with type 1 diabetes. The receptor chain draws on TRBV30 and TRBJ2-1; the D segment could be TRBD2, given 5 matching bases. The material sequenced was naive CD4+ T cells from blood. Read against the paper, the sample's cell subset or site label means: true naive CD4+ T cells. The CDR3 has the sequence CAWSYGPGNEQFF. The DNA sequence is given as TGTGCCTGGAGTTACGGCCCGGGGAATGAGCAGTTCTTC.